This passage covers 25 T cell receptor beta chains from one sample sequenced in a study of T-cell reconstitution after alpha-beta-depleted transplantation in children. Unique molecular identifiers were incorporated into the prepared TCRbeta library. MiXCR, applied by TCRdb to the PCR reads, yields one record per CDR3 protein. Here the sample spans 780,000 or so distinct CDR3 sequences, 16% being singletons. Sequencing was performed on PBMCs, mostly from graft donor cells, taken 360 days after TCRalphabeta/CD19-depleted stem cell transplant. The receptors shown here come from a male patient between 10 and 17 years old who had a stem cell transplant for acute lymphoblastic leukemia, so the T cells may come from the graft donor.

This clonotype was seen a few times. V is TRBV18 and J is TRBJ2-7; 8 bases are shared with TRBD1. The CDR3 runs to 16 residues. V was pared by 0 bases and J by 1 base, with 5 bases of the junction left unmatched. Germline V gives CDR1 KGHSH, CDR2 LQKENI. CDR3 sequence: CASSPPANRGSYEQYF. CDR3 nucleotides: TGTGCCAGCTCACCACCAGCGAACAGGGGGTCCTACGAGCAGTACTTC. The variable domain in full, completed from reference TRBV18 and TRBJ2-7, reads NAGVMQNPRHLVRRRGQEARLRCSPMKGHSHVYWYRQLPEEGLKFMVYLQKENIIDESGMPKERFSAEFPKEGPSILRIQQVVRGDSAAYFCASSPPANRGSYEQYFGPGTRLTVT.

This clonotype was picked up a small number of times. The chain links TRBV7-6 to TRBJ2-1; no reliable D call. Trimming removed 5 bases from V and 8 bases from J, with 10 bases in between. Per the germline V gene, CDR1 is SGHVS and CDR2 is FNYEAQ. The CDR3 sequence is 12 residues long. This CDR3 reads CASSNTLDEQFF. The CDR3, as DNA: TGTGCCAGCAGCAACACGTTGGATGAGCAGTTCTTC.

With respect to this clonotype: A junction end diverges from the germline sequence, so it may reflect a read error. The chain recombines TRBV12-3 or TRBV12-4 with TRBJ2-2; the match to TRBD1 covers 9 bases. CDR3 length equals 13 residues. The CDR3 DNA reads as TGTGCCAGCGTAGGGACAGGGACCGGGGAACTGTTTTTT. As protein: CASVGTGTGELFF.

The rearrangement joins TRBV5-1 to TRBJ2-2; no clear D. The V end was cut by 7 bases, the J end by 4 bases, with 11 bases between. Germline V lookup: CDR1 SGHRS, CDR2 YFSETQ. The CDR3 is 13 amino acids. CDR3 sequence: CASGERSTGELFF. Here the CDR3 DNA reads TGCGCCAGCGGTGAAAGATCCACCGGGGAGCTGTTTTTT.

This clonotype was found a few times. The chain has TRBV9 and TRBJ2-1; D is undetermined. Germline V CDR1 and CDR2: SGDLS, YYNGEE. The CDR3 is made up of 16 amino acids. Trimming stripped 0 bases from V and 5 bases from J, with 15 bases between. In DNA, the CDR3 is TGTGCCAGCAGCGTAGGTGTAGCCAGAGCAGACAATGAGCAGTTCTTC. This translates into CASSVGVARADNEQFF.

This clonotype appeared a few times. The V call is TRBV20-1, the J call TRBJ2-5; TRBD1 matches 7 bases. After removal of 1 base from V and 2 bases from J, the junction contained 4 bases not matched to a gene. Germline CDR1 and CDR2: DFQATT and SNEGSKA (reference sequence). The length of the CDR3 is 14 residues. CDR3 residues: CSARARDRQETQYF. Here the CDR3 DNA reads TGCAGTGCTAGAGCCCGGGACAGACAAGAGACCCAGTACTTC.

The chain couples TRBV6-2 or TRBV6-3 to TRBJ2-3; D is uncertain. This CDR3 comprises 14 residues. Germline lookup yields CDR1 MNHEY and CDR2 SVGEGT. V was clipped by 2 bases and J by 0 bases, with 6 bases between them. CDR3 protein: CASSYLLSTDTQYF. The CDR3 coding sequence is TGTGCCAGCAGTTACCTACTTAGCACAGATACGCAGTATTTT.

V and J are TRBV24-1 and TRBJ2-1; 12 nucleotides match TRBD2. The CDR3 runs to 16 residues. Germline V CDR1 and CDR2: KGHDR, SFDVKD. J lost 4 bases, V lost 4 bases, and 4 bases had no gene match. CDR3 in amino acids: CATSEGGLAGYNEQFF. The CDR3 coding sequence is TGTGCCACCAGTGAGGGGGGACTAGCGGGTTACAATGAGCAGTTCTTC.

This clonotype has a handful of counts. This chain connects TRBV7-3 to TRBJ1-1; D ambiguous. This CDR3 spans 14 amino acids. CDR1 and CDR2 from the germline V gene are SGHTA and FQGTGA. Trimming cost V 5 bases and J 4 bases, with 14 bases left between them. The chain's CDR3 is CASSPRTAFTEAFF. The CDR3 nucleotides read TGTGCCAGCAGCCCGAGGACGGCATTCACTGAAGCTTTCTTT.

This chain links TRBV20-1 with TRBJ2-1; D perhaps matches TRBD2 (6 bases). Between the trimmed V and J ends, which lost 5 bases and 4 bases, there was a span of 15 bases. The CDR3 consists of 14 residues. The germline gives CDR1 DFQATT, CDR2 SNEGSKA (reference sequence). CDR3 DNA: TGCAGTGCTTGCCCGGGAGTCCGTTACAATGAGCAGTTCTTC. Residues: CSACPGVRYNEQFF.

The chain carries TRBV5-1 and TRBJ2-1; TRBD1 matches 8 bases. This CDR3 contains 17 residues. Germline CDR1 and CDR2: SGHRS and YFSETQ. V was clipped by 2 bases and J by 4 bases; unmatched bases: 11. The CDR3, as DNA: TGCGCCAGCAGCTTTCGGGTTGGGGACAGGAATTACAATGAGCAGTTCTTC. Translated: CASSFRVGDRNYNEQFF.

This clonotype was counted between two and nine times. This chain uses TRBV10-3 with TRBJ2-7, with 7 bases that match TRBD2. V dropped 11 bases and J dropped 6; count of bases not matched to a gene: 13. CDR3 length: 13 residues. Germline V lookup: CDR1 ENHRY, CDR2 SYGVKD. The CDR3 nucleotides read TGTGCCGCCGCAGGGACTACCCGGATCGAGCAGTACTTC. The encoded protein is CAAAGTTRIEQYF.

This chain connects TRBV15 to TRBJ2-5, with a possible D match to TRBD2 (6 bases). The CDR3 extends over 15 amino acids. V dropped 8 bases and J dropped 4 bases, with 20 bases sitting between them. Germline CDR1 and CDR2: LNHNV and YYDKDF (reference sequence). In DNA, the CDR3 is TGTGCCACCCGTCGGTCGGGGGAACCCCGAGAGACCCAGTACTTC. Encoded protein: CATRRSGEPRETQYF.

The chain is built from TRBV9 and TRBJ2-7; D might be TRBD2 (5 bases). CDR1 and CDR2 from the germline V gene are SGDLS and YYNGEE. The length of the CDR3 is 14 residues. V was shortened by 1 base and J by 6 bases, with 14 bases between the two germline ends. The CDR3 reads CASSVLVGGGEQYF. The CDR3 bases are TGTGCCAGCAGCGTACTAGTAGGAGGAGGCGAGCAGTACTTC.

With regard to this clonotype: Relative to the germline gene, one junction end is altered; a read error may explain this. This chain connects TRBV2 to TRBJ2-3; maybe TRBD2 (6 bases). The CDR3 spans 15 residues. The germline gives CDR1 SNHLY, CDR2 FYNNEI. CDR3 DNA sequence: TGTGCCAGCCGCGCGGAGGGACTCCACACAGAAACGCAGTATTTT. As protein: CASRAEGLHTETQYF.

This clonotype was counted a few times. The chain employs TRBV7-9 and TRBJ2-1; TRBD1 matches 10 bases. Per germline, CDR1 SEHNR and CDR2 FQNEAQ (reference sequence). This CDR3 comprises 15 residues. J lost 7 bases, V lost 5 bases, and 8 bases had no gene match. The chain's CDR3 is CASSIKTGGENEQFF. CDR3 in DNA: TGTGCCAGCAGCATAAAGACAGGGGGCGAAAATGAGCAGTTCTTC.

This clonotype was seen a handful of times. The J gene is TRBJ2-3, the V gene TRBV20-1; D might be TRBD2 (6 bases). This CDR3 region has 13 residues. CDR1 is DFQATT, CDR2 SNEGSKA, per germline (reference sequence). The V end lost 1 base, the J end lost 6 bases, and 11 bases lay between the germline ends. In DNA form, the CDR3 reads TGCAGTGCTAGAGGACGGGAGTTGGATACGCAGTATTTT. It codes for CSARGRELDTQYF.

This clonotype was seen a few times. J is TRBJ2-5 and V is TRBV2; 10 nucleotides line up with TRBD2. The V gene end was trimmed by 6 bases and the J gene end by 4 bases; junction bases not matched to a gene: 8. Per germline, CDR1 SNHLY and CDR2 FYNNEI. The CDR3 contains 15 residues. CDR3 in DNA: TGTGCCAGCAGCGCAGGACTAGCGGAAATAGAGACCCAGTACTTC. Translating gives CASSAGLAEIETQYF.

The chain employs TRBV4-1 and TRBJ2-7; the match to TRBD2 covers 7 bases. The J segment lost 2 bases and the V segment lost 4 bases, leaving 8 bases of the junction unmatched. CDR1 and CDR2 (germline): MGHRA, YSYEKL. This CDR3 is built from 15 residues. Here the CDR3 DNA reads TGCGCCAGCAGCCCAACCCCAGCGGGAACCTACGAGCAGTACTTC. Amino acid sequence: CASSPTPAGTYEQYF.

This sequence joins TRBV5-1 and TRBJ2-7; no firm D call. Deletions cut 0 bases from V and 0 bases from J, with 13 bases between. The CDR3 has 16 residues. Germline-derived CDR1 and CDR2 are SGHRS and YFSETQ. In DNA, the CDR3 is TGCGCCAGCAGCTTGGTTGCCGGAGAGCTCTCCTACGAGCAGTACTTC. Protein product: CASSLVAGELSYEQYF.

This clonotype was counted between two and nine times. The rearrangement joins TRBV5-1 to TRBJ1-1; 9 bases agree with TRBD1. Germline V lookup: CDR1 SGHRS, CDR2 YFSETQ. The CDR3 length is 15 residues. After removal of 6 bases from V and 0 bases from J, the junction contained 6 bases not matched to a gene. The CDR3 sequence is CASNAGTGMNTEAFF. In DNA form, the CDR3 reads TGCGCCAGCAATGCCGGGACAGGGATGAACACTGAAGCTTTCTTT.

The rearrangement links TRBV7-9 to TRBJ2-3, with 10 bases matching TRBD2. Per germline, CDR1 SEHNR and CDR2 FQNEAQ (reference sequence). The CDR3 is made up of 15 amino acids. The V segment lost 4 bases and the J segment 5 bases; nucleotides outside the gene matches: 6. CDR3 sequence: CASSWTSGVVDTQYF. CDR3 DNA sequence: TGTGCCAGCAGCTGGACTAGCGGAGTGGTAGATACGCAGTATTTT.

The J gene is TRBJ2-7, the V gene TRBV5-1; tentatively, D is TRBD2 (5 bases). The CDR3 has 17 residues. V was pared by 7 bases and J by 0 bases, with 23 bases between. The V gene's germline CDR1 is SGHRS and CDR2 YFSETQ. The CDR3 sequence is CASAAVVLRVGSYEQYF. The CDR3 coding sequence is TGCGCCAGCGCCGCAGTAGTATTGAGGGTAGGCTCCTACGAGCAGTACTTC.

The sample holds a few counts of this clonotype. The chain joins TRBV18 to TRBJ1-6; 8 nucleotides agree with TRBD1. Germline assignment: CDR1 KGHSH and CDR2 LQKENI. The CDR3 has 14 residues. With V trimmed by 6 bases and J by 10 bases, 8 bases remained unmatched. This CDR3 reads CASSAGTGDSPLHF. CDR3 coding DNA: TGTGCCAGCTCCGCCGGGACAGGAGACTCACCCCTCCACTTT.

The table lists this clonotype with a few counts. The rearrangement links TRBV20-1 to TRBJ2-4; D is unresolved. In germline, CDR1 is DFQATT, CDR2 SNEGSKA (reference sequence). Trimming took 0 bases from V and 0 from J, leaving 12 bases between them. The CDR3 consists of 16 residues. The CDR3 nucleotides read TGCAGTGCTAGAGAATTCTCCAGGCTAGCCAAAAACATTCAGTACTTC. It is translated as CSAREFSRLAKNIQYF.